The 13 T cell receptor beta chains reported below all come from one sample, sequenced in a study of early T cells in non-severe SARS-CoV-2 infection. TCRdb recomputed calls from the 5' RACE reads with MiXCR, one row per CDR3 protein. The sample lists roughly 20,000 distinct CDR3 sequences, 3% to 4.5% seen once, with roughly 6% in the top ten. Material: whole blood. Source of these receptors: an adult who was a healthcare worker with PCR-confirmed SARS-CoV-2 infection or an uninfected control (not recorded which).

This chain links TRBV27 with TRBJ2-2; D is undetermined. V lost 4 bases, J lost 6 bases, and 15 bases lay in between. This CDR3 is built from 15 residues. Germline V gives CDR1 MNHEY, CDR2 SMNVEV (reference sequence). For the CDR3, the DNA is TGTGCCAGCAGTTATTTGTCCGTCGTACCCGGGGAGCTGTTTTTT. This sequence encodes CASSYLSVVPGELFF.

This clonotype was counted a few times. The chain is built from TRBV24-1 and TRBJ2-1, with 8 nucleotides matching TRBD1. CDR1 and CDR2 from the germline V gene are KGHDR and SFDVKD. After removal of 6 bases from V and 3 bases from J, the junction contained 9 bases not matched to a gene. The CDR3 runs 16 residues. CDR3 in DNA: TGTGCCACCAGTCCAGGGGGCTTGGGGTTCTACAATGAGCAGTTCTTC. Translating it yields CATSPGGLGFYNEQFF.

This chain connects TRBV6-2 or TRBV6-3 to TRBJ2-7; D unresolved. The germline CDR1 and CDR2 sequences are MNHEY and SVGEGT. The CDR3 loop spans 14 amino acids. Trimming removed 10 bases from V and 3 bases from J, with 19 bases in between. The CDR3 sequence: CATAVEYPYYEQYF. In DNA form, the CDR3 reads TGTGCCACCGCGGTAGAGTATCCATACTACGAGCAGTACTTC.

This clonotype was seen a few times. The chain joins TRBV6-6 to TRBJ2-2; 11 bases align to TRBD2. Germline V CDR1 and CDR2: MNHNY, SVGAGI (reference sequence). The CDR3 is 17 residues long. The V segment lost 7 bases and the J segment 0 bases; nucleotides outside the gene matches: 7. The CDR3 protein is CASTPGTSGSNTGELFF. CDR3 sequence (DNA): TGTGCCAGCACCCCAGGGACTAGCGGCTCGAACACCGGGGAGCTGTTTTTT.

This clonotype was seen repeatedly, ten times or more. The gene calls are TRBV4-3 and TRBJ1-1; D is undetermined. Germline values: CDR1 LGHNA, CDR2 YSLEER. V was trimmed by 1 base and J by 1 base, leaving 10 bases between them. The CDR3 consists of 15 residues. CDR3 bases: TGCGCCAGCAGCCAAGCTAATCGACAGAACACTGAAGCTTTCTTT. It yields the protein CASSQANRQNTEAFF.

The chain recombines TRBV7-2 with TRBJ1-5; D call uncertain. V gave up 5 bases and J gave up 2 bases, with 13 bases separating them. The CDR3 loop spans 15 amino acids. CDR1 SGHTA and CDR2 FQGNSA come from the germline V gene. CDR3 nucleotides: TGTGCCAGCAGCCGCGGACGGTTGGGCAATCAGCCCCAGCATTTT. Translation gives CASSRGRLGNQPQHF. The full variable domain, completed using reference TRBV7-2 and TRBJ1-5, is GAGVSQSPSNKVTEKGKDVELRCDPISGHTALYWYRQSLGQGLEFLIYFQGNSAPDKSGLPSDRFSAERTGGSVSTLTIQRTQQEDSAVYLCASSRGRLGNQPQHFGDGTRLSIL.

The chain couples TRBV12-3 or TRBV12-4 to TRBJ1-5, with D possibly being TRBD1 (5 bases). V dropped 1 base and J dropped 0 bases, with 7 bases sitting between them. The length of the CDR3 is 15 residues. The CDR3 DNA sequence: TGTGCCAGCAGTTTAGACAGGAGTAGCAATCAGCCCCAGCATTTT. Translation gives CASSLDRSSNQPQHF.

In its sample, this clonotype was seen many times. The V call is TRBV9, the J call TRBJ1-4; D ambiguous. V was shortened by 2 bases and J by 5 bases, with 13 bases between the two germline ends. The CDR3 is 15 residues long. The V gene's germline CDR1 is SGDLS and CDR2 YYNGEE. Written as DNA, the CDR3 is TGTGCCAGCAGCGTGTCCCCAGGAGGGAATGAAAAACTGTTTTTT. This translates into CASSVSPGGNEKLFF. Drawing the rest from reference TRBV9 and TRBJ1-4, the complete variable domain is DSGVTQTPKHLITATGQRVTLRCSPRSGDLSVYWYQQSLDQGLQFLIQYYNGEERAKGNILERFSAQQFPDLHSELNLSSLELGDSALYFCASSVSPGGNEKLFFGSGTQLSVL.

There are many counts of this clonotype. The chain uses TRBV7-9 and TRBJ2-5; D remains ambiguous. CDR1 and CDR2 from the germline V gene are SEHNR and FQNEAQ (reference sequence). Trimming removed 1 base from V and 5 bases from J, with 5 bases in between. There are 12 residues in the CDR3. CDR3 nucleotides: TGTGCCAGCAGCTTAGGCTTGGAGACCCAGTACTTC. As protein: CASSLGLETQYF.

This clonotype came up many times. This chain connects TRBV2 to TRBJ1-4; the D is unclear. Trimming stripped 5 bases from V and 6 bases from J, with 13 bases between. The germline V gene encodes CDR1 SNHLY and CDR2 FYNNEI. This CDR3 comprises 14 residues. The CDR3 spells CASSKDGNDEKLFF. CDR3 DNA: TGTGCCAGCAGTAAGGACGGTAATGATGAAAAACTGTTTTTT.

The chain couples TRBV20-1 to TRBJ2-1; 9 positions agree with TRBD1. J gave up 6 bases and V 5 bases, and 5 bases lay outside the gene matches. The CDR3 is 13 residues long. The germline CDR1 and CDR2 sequences are DFQATT and SNEGSKA (reference sequence). The CDR3 sequence is CSAYLDRGNEQFF. The CDR3 bases are TGCAGTGCTTACTTGGACAGGGGCAATGAGCAGTTCTTC.

Many counts were recorded for this clonotype. This chain joins TRBV12-3 or TRBV12-4 and TRBJ1-2; D gene ambiguous. CDR3 length: 12 residues. The ends were cut back, 6 bases at V and 8 bases at J, with 13 bases in the middle. This CDR3 is CASSPGTGGYTF. The CDR3 DNA is TGTGCCAGCAGCCCCGGAACTGGCGGCTACACCTTC.

This clonotype was recorded at least ten times. This sequence joins TRBV7-6 and TRBJ2-7, with TRBD1 matching 8 bases. V gave up 1 base and J gave up 5 bases; unmatched junction bases: 10. The germline V gene has CDR1 SGHVS and CDR2 FNYEAQ. The CDR3 loop spans 16 amino acids. DNA of the CDR3: TGTGCCAGCAGCTTAGTTGCAGGACAGGGACCAAACGAGCAGTACTTC. It specifies CASSLVAGQGPNEQYF.